These T cell receptor beta chains were read from a single sample in a study of blood T cell repertoires in COVID-19. Assay used: immunoSEQ multiplex PCR; TCRdb lists only in-frame clones, some missing. This sample has more than 95,000 clones, with roughly 90% found just once. The specimen sequenced was peripheral blood. All receptors come from a man aged 50 to 60 with acute or convalescent COVID-19. Each CDR3 is given with its conserved first and last residue. D genes are given only for firm matches. Clone size is shown for a subset of rows, as once, few, many or a class of expanded clone.

size	J	V	D	CDR3	DNA
once	TRBJ2-3	TRBV10-3	TRBD2	CAISESGTGTDTQYF	TGTGCCATCAGTGAAAGCGGGACTGGCACAGATACGCAGTATTTT
.	TRBJ2-1	TRBV6-6	.	CASSYSTGGLSEQFF	TGTGCCAGCAGTTACTCGACGGGCGGGCTAAGCGAGCAGTTCTTC
few	TRBJ2-1	TRBV12-5	TRBD2	CASGLVPFGGSTDEQFF	TGTGCTAGTGGTTTGGTACCCTTTGGCGGGAGTACGGATGAGCAGTTCTTC
.	TRBJ2-2	TRBV19	.	CASRRVGTGELFF	TGTGCCAGTAGGAGGGTAGGCACCGGGGAGCTGTTTTTT
once	TRBJ1-2	TRBV4-1	.	CASSQDQGQGPVYGYTF	TGCGCCAGCAGCCAAGATCAGGGGCAGGGCCCCGTCTATGGCTACACCTTC
.	TRBJ2-1	TRBV29-1	.	CSVDQGGTYNEQFF	TGCAGCGTTGATCAGGGGGGCACGTACAATGAGCAGTTCTTC
.	TRBJ2-3	TRBV5-5	TRBD2	CASSLLGLAATDTQYF	TGTGCCAGCAGCTTGTTGGGACTAGCGGCCACAGATACGCAGTATTTT
.	TRBJ2-1	TRBV5-1	.	CAMAKEGEGTDSSYNEQFF	TGCGCCATGGCTAAAGAGGGGGAGGGAACCGATAGCTCCTACAATGAGCAGTTCTTC
.	TRBJ1-5	TRBV7-8	.	CASSSEDYSNQPQHF	TGTGCCAGCAGTTCAGAGGATTATAGCAATCAGCCCCAGCATTTT
.	TRBJ2-5	TRBV6-6	TRBD1	CASSYGRKTGTETQYF	TGTGCCAGCAGTTACGGAAGGAAGACAGGGACGGAGACCCAGTACTTC
.	TRBJ1-5	TRBV24-1	.	CATSERQVNQPQHF	TGTGCCACCAGTGAGAGACAAGTCAATCAGCCCCAGCATTTT
.	TRBJ2-1	TRBV7-9	TRBD1	CASSSRQGGIEDEQFF	TGTGCCAGCAGCTCCAGACAGGGCGGTATTGAGGATGAGCAGTTCTTC
.	TRBJ2-1	TRBV20-1	TRBD2	CSASLREYEQFF	TGCAGTGCTAGTCTGCGGGAGTATGAGCAGTTCTTC
.	TRBJ1-2	TRBV3-1/TRBV3-2	TRBD1	CASRADRVSLCYTF	TGTGCCAGCAGGGCCGACAGGGTGTCTTTGTGCTACACCTTC
.	TRBJ2-5	TRBV9	TRBD2	CASSPSLAGGETQYF	TGTGCCAGCAGCCCCTCCCTAGCGGGAGGGGAGACCCAGTACTTC
.	TRBJ2-7	TRBV5-1	.	CASRHGVADYEQYF	TGCGCCAGTAGACACGGGGTAGCGGACTACGAGCAGTACTTC
once	TRBJ2-7	TRBV5-1	TRBD1	CASSLGPRQGPYEQYF	TGCGCCAGCAGCTTGGGCCCCCGACAGGGACCCTACGAGCAGTACTTC
.	TRBJ1-5	TRBV24-1	TRBD1	CATSDSGQVKPQHF	TGTGCCACCAGTGACTCCGGACAGGTAAAGCCCCAGCATTTT
many	TRBJ2-7	TRBV7-8	.	CASSPSSYEQYF	TGTGCCAGCAGCCCTAGCTCCTACGAGCAGTACTTC
few	TRBJ2-2	TRBV6-5	.	CASSRGEAGELFF	TGTGCCAGCAGTAGAGGTGAAGCCGGGGAGCTGTTTTTT
few	TRBJ1-2	TRBV30	TRBD1	CAWSVLITGTDYGYTF	TGTGCCTGGAGTGTACTAATCACCGGGACAGACTATGGCTACACCTTC
.	TRBJ2-3	TRBV6-4	.	CASRATGSGTDTQYF	TGTGCCAGCAGGGCAACAGGGAGTGGGACAGATACGCAGTATTTT
.	TRBJ2-1	TRBV6-5	.	CASSYLGEEDNEQFF	TGTGCCAGCAGTTACTTAGGGGAGGAGGACAATGAGCAGTTCTTC
.	TRBJ2-7	TRBV18	.	CASSPQADSIIYEQYF	TGTGCCAGCTCACCACAAGCGGACAGTATCATCTACGAGCAGTACTTC
.	TRBJ1-6	TRBV6-5	.	CASSYGIGANSPLHF	TGTGCCAGCAGTTACGGGATTGGGGCAAATTCACCCCTCCACTTT
.	TRBJ1-6	TRBV11-3	TRBD1	CASSYRGTGRSPLHF	TGTGCCAGCAGCTACCGAGGGACAGGGAGATCACCCCTCCACTTT
.	TRBJ2-7	TRBV10-2	.	CASSSSGVGGYF	TGCGCCAGCAGTTCCTCGGGGGTCGGGGGGTACTTC
.	TRBJ2-2	TRBV4-1	.	CASSQGQGTGELFF	TGCGCCAGCAGCCAAGGGCAGGGAACCGGGGAGCTGTTTTTT
.	TRBJ1-1	TRBV6-5	.	CASSRGGTEAFF	TGTGCCAGCAGTAGGGGGGGCACTGAAGCTTTCTTT
.	TRBJ1-1	TRBV2	TRBD1	CASRGTGRNTEAFF	TGTGCCAGCAGGGGGACAGGGCGAAACACTGAAGCTTTCTTT
.	TRBJ1-5	TRBV19	TRBD1	CASNRGPDQPQHF	TGTGCCAGCAACAGGGGGCCGGATCAGCCCCAGCATTTT
once	TRBJ1-2	TRBV10-2	.	CASSEGSNYGYTF	TGCGCCAGCAGTGAGGGGAGTAACTATGGCTACACCTTC
.	TRBJ1-6	TRBV12-3/TRBV12-4	.	CATNWGVRSPLHF	TGTGCCACTAACTGGGGGGTGCGGTCACCCCTCCACTTT
.	TRBJ1-1	TRBV11-2	.	CASSLGTGWTEAFF	TGTGCCAGCAGCTTAGGCACAGGGTGGACTGAAGCTTTCTTT
.	TRBJ1-5	TRBV6-1	TRBD1	CASSEIVKGDSRHF	TGTGCCAGCAGTGAAATTGTCAAAGGGGACAGCCGGCATTTT
.	TRBJ1-5	TRBV24-1	.	CATSAGSNQPQHF	TGTGCCACCAGTGCAGGAAGCAATCAGCCCCAGCATTTT
.	TRBJ2-1	TRBV24-1	TRBD2	CATSDKRMLAAGEQFF	TGTGCCACCAGTGATAAGAGGATGCTAGCGGCAGGTGAGCAGTTCTTC
.	TRBJ2-7	TRBV19	TRBD1	CASRNRGSYEQYF	TGTGCCAGTAGGAACAGGGGCTCCTACGAGCAGTACTTC
.	TRBJ2-5	TRBV11-2	.	CASSSIQETQYF	TGTGCCAGCAGCTCAATTCAAGAGACCCAGTACTTC
once	TRBJ2-5	TRBV15	TRBD2	CATRTSGRAGETQYF	TGTGCCACTCGGACTAGCGGGAGGGCCGGGGAGACCCAGTACTTC
.	TRBJ2-7	TRBV18	.	CASSTDIYEQYF	TGTGCCAGCTCAACCGACATCTACGAGCAGTACTTC
.	TRBJ2-7	TRBV6-5	.	CASSTPGKNEQYF	TGTGCCAGCAGTACTCCGGGAAAGAACGAGCAGTACTTC
.	TRBJ2-7	TRBV2	TRBD1	CASSGQMANYEQYF	TGTGCCAGCTCGGGACAGATGGCCAACTACGAGCAGTACTTC
few	TRBJ1-1	TRBV7-2	TRBD1	CASSLVDRSTEAFF	TGTGCCAGCAGCTTAGTGGACAGGAGCACTGAAGCTTTCTTT
.	TRBJ1-3	TRBV5-6	.	CASSLGGSGGNTIYF	TGTGCCAGCAGCTTGGGAGGCTCTGGAGGAAACACCATATATTTT
.	TRBJ2-7	TRBV5-1	TRBD2	CASSFERGTYEQYF	TGCGCCAGCAGCTTCGAGCGGGGCACCTACGAGCAGTACTTC
.	TRBJ2-2	TRBV4-2	TRBD2	CASSQRASGDTGELFF	TGTGCCAGCAGCCAAAGGGCTAGCGGGGACACCGGGGAGCTGTTTTTT
.	TRBJ2-7	TRBV5-1	TRBD1	CASSLPVGTGKLASSYEQYF	TGCGCCAGCAGCTTGCCAGTCGGGACAGGAAAGCTAGCTTCCTCCTACGAGCAGTACTTC
.	TRBJ1-6	TRBV7-6	TRBD1	CASSPAGTGSYNSPLHF	TGTGCCAGCAGCCCAGCCGGGACAGGCTCCTATAATTCACCCCTCCACTTT
few	TRBJ2-3	TRBV19	.	CASSLSRTDTQYF	TGTGCCAGTAGTCTGTCTCGCACAGATACGCAGTATTTT
.	TRBJ2-5	TRBV19	TRBD1	CASSMWGQQETQYF	TGTGCCAGTAGTATGTGGGGACAGCAAGAGACCCAGTACTTC
once	TRBJ2-3	TRBV5-8	.	CASSLMYSTDTQYF	TGTGCCAGCAGCTTGATGTATAGCACAGATACGCAGTATTTT